The sequence of this T cell receptor (beta chain) was determined in a study of cytomegalovirus exposure and HLA in healthy donors. Findings and limits, study-wide: In a later analysis, HLA-C alleles had the fewest associated TCRs, DRB1 alleles the most.

On this clone: Its antigen is not known.

Primers: 60 Vbeta forward and 13 Jbeta reverse. Assay used: immunoSEQ multiplex PCR; TCRdb lists only in-frame clones, some missing. This sample yields 200,000 to 250,000 clones, of which around 64% are seen a single time; about 3% belongs to the top ten. The sequence derives from a man aged 35 to 55 in good health and CMV-seropositive. Source material: PBMCs.

The CDR3 reads CSVPPSGQGGETQYF. The CDR3 DNA reads as TGCAGCGTTCCCCCTTCTGGACAGGGTGGGGAGACCCAGTACTTC. The V call is TRBV29-1, the J call TRBJ2-5; 8 bases map to TRBD1. After removal of 5 bases from V and 5 bases from J, the junction contained 13 bases not matched to a gene. Germline CDR1 is SQVTM and CDR2 is ANQGSEA. The CDR3 consists of 15 residues. The full variable domain, with the rest looked up from reference TRBV29-1 and TRBJ2-5, is SAVISQKPSRDICQRGTSLTIQCQVDSQVTMMFWYRQQPGQSLTLIATANQGSEATYESGFVIDKFPISRPNLTFSTLTVSNMSPEDSSIYLCSVPPSGQGGETQYFGPGTRLLVL.